This is a list of T cell receptor beta chains from one sample in a study of T cell responses to AZD1222 COVID-19 vaccine. This table comes from immunoSEQ multiplex PCR, and its TCRdb copy is limited to in-frame clones, with some not included. The top ten hold approximately 25% of the sample, which has about 72,000 clones, more than 75% seen once. The sequences come from peripheral blood, collected on day 0 of AZD1222 vaccination. Receptors were obtained from an adult in good health. Each CDR3 is given with its conserved first and last residue. The D gene is left open where the match is weak. The size entry is marked missing in some rows and otherwise reads once, few, many or a size class.

cdr3_aa	cdr3_nt	j_call	d_call	v_call	clone_size
CASSRGTDRFYGYTF	TGTGCCAGCAGCAGGGGCACTGACAGATTCTATGGCTACACCTTC	TRBJ1-2	NA	TRBV11-2	NA
CASSLGQGETEQYF	TGTGCCAGCAGCTTGGGGCAGGGTGAGACCGAGCAGTACTTC	TRBJ2-7	NA	TRBV5-4	NA
CASSFLGGHEQYF	TGTGCCAGCAGCTTCCTAGGGGGCCACGAGCAGTACTTC	TRBJ2-7	TRBD1	TRBV5-4	NA
CACSPGTGNTEAFF	TGTGCCTGTAGTCCCGGGACGGGGAACACTGAAGCTTTCTTT	TRBJ1-1	NA	TRBV30	NA
CATSDSPGLAGGRDNEQFF	TGTGCCACCAGTGATTCACCCGGGTTAGCGGGGGGCCGGGACAATGAGCAGTTCTTC	TRBJ2-1	TRBD2	TRBV24-1	once
CASSLARLEGGYTF	TGCGCCAGCAGCTTGGCCAGGCTTGAGGGGGGCTACACCTTC	TRBJ1-2	NA	TRBV5-1	NA
CSVEGRLNTEAFF	TGCAGCGTCGAGGGGCGCCTGAACACTGAAGCTTTCTTT	TRBJ1-1	NA	TRBV29-1	NA
CATSGGPTGTEAFF	TGTGCCACCAGTGGGGGGCCAACAGGGACTGAAGCTTTCTTT	TRBJ1-1	NA	TRBV28	NA
CATSSRQGGYGYTF	TGTGCCACCAGCAGCCGACAGGGTGGCTATGGCTACACCTTC	TRBJ1-2	TRBD1	TRBV15	once
CASSYNHRDPLFF	TGTGCCAGCAGTTACAACCACAGGGACCCACTGTTTTTT	TRBJ1-4	NA	TRBV6-5	NA
CASSPTGRDTQYF	TGTGCCAGCAGTCCGACAGGGAGGGATACGCAGTATTTT	TRBJ2-3	NA	TRBV28	NA
CASSYYLGGLPQDTQYF	TGTGCCAGCAGTTACTACTTGGGGGGGCTGCCCCAAGATACGCAGTATTTT	TRBJ2-3	NA	TRBV6-2/TRBV6-3	NA
CASSLTGMANQPQHF	TGCGCCAGCAGCTTGACGGGGATGGCCAATCAGCCCCAGCATTTT	TRBJ1-5	NA	TRBV5-1	NA
CASSFDGETQYF	TGTGCCAGCAGCTTTGATGGGGAGACCCAGTACTTC	TRBJ2-5	NA	TRBV7-2	NA
CASRTGDRNYGYTF	TGTGCCAGCAGAACCGGGGACCGAAACTATGGCTACACCTTC	TRBJ1-2	NA	TRBV27	NA
CASSLFDEKLFF	TGTGCCAGCAGCTTGTTTGACGAAAAACTGTTTTTT	TRBJ1-4	NA	TRBV5-5	NA
CAWSIAGANTGELFF	TGTGCCTGGAGCATAGCGGGGGCGAACACCGGGGAGCTGTTTTTT	TRBJ2-2	TRBD2	TRBV30	NA
CASSLGQGTYGYTF	TGTGCCAGCAGCTTAGGACAGGGTACCTATGGCTACACCTTC	TRBJ1-2	TRBD1	TRBV11-2	NA
CAVGREDGYTF	TGTGCCGTCGGCAGGGAAGATGGCTACACCTTC	TRBJ1-2	NA	TRBV10-3	NA
CASSFTGTEAFF	TGCGCCAGCAGTTTCACAGGGACTGAAGCTTTCTTT	TRBJ1-1	NA	TRBV5-1	NA
CASSLEQGAYEQYF	TGTGCCAGCAGCTTGGAGCAGGGGGCTTACGAGCAGTACTTC	TRBJ2-7	TRBD1	TRBV5-5	NA
CASSLGAAAEAFF	TGTGCCAGCAGTTTGGGGGCGGCAGCTGAAGCTTTCTTT	TRBJ1-1	NA	TRBV6-5	NA
CASSQVGETQYF	TGTGCCAGCAGCCAAGTTGGGGAGACCCAGTACTTC	TRBJ2-5	NA	TRBV3-1/TRBV3-2	NA
CASSQGLAGVTQYF	TGTGCCAGCAGCCAGGGACTAGCGGGGGTTACGCAGTATTTT	TRBJ2-3	TRBD2	TRBV3-1/TRBV3-2	NA
CASSLGESNQPQHF	TGCGCCAGCAGCTTGGGAGAGAGCAATCAGCCCCAGCATTTT	TRBJ1-5	NA	TRBV5-1	NA
CASSIQGNHEQYF	TGTGCCAGTAGTATACAGGGAAACCACGAGCAGTACTTC	TRBJ2-7	NA	TRBV19	NA
CASSTPGRHETQYF	TGTGCCAGCAGTACGCCTGGGCGGCACGAGACCCAGTACTTC	TRBJ2-5	NA	TRBV25-1	NA
CASSPTAGVGGYEQYF	TGTGCCAGCTCACCAACCGCGGGAGTCGGGGGCTACGAGCAGTACTTC	TRBJ2-7	TRBD2	TRBV18	NA
CASSPGREREQYF	TGTGCCAGCTCCCCCGGTCGAGAGCGCGAGCAGTACTTC	TRBJ2-7	NA	TRBV6-5	once
CASRRVNTEAFF	TGTGCCAGCAGGAGGGTGAACACTGAAGCTTTCTTT	TRBJ1-1	NA	TRBV2	NA
CASGLVLSAGGLQPVAPEAFF	TGTGCTAGTGGTTTGGTACTCTCGGCAGGAGGTCTTCAACCGGTCGCCCCTGAAGCTTTCTTT	TRBJ1-1	NA	TRBV12-5	few
CASSIRDSPLHF	TGTGCCAGTAGTATCAGGGATTCACCCCTCCACTTT	TRBJ1-6	NA	TRBV19	few
CASSKQGWAYEQYF	TGTGCCAGTAGTAAACAGGGTTGGGCCTACGAGCAGTACTTC	TRBJ2-7	NA	TRBV19	NA
CASSLDSGPSYEQYF	TGTGCCAGCAGCTTAGATTCGGGGCCCTCCTACGAGCAGTACTTC	TRBJ2-7	NA	TRBV11-3	NA